What follows is one T cell receptor (beta chain) and its context. Looked up from germline, CDR1 is SEHNR and CDR2 is FQNEAQ (reference sequence). The CDR3 totals 15 residues. Trimming removed 4 bases at V and 4 bases at J, with 16 bases between. CD8+ and CD4+ T cells circulating in blood were sequenced for TCR beta. While CD8+ and CD4+ T cells were isolated negatively, TEMRA cells were enriched by FACS. This entry comes from a study of CD8 T cells in Susac syndrome. An amount of RNA that ranged from roughly 0.45 to 1 ug was reverse transcribed with random hexamers. immunoSEQ multiplex PCR amplified TCR beta CDR3 across 54 Vbeta, 13 Jbeta. Each CDR3 protein is one row after TCRdb ran MiXCR on the immunoSEQ multiplex PCR reads. The table records approximately 120,000 distinct CDR3 sequences, over 90% of them present only once.

Sample: CD8+ T cells from PBMCs. This TCR was sampled from a human donor with multiple sclerosis. The genes are TRBV7-9 and TRBJ1-1, with D possibly matching TRBD1 (5 bases). The CDR3 DNA reads as TGTGCCAGCAGCTCAGAAGGGACCCCGGGCACTGAAGCTTTCTTT. Its translation: CASSSEGTPGTEAFF.